This T cell receptor (beta chain) was sequenced in a study of CD8+ T cells in alopecia areata (dated by TCRdb to 2017 to 2018). About the study as a whole: The treated patients took part in an open-label pilot trial in which moderate-to-severe alopecia areata was treated with oral tofacitinib at 5 to 10 mg twice daily. Patients stayed on tofacitinib for 6 to 18 months and then had 6 months of follow-up off drug so that delayed response and recurrence could be assessed. In treated patients, disease severity was measured using the SALT score, which gives the percentage of scalp surface area affected. The study used high-throughput TCRbeta sequencing to examine T cell clonal expansion in alopecia areata, in both the C3H/HeJ mouse model and human patients. In humans, TCRbeta sequencing was performed on scalp tissue and on sorted CD4+ and CD8+ peripheral blood T cells from healthy controls and from patients with patchy or totalis/universalis alopecia areata. Patients on tofacitinib were biopsied at baseline and after 4 and 24 weeks of treatment, and several of the patients also had a later scalp biopsy. Scalp clonality was compared among normal scalp (n=4), patchy alopecia areata scalp (n=8), and alopecia totalis/universalis scalp (n=8). RNA was obtained with the PAXgene miRNA kit for fixed scalp, the miRNeasy kit for PBMCs, and the RNeasy kit for mouse skin. immunoSEQ multiplex PCR using 35 Vbeta forward primers and 13 Jbeta reverse primers was used to amplify TCRbeta CDR3 regions. General conclusions and limits of the study: Scalp clonality and the number of expanded CD8+ clones among the top 100 scalp clones were significantly decreased by tofacitinib. Because the treated cohort was small and had only one nonresponder, larger studies are needed to examine links between baseline CD8+ expansion and response. Shared TCR sequences between patients were less evident than in mice, which may be partly attributable to HLA diversity in the patient population. Unlike mouse skin, which is dominated by gammadelta T cells, normal human skin has resident alphabeta T cells that are also sequenced, and this complicates analysis of the scalp TCR repertoire. Compared with normal scalp, lesional scalp, particularly in alopecia totalis/universalis, had higher clonality and more expanded CD8+ clones, which suggests antigenic drive. During tofacitinib treatment, many expanded lesional clones stuck around in both scalp and blood, and this persistence may partly explain why relapse happens after treatment is stopped.

What this sample's time point label stands for: around 4 weeks on oral tofacitinib. What the treatment or condition label conveys for this sample: oral pan-JAK inhibitor, 5-10 mg twice daily. From alopecia areata patients, peripheral blood was collected along with lesional scalp punch biopsies. After PBMCs were isolated by density centrifugation and stained for CD3, CD4 and CD8, a FACSAria was used to sort CD4+ and CD8+ T cells. This clone was detected a few times. Its antigen is currently not known. No base qualities exist here, and no much larger clone lies one base off it. Libraries were built with the immunoSEQ multiplex PCR assay. RNA was extracted from all samples and reverse transcribed into cDNA as template for TCR sequencing. First-strand cDNA was synthesized with SuperScript III using a 2:1 mix of oligo-dT and random hexamers. A synthetic immune receptor repertoire was used to assess amplification bias, and residual bias was removed computationally. Regarding the original processing steps: Raw reads were preprocessed to remove errors, and CDR3 was defined according to IMGT conventions as the region from the conserved cysteine to phenylalanine. Clonality was computed as 1 minus the Shannon entropy, with the entropy normalized by log2 of the number of productive unique TCRs. Whether each scalp clone was CD4 or CD8 was inferred by checking scalp TCRbeta sequences against the CD4 and CD8 repertoires from sorted blood. TCRdb retrieved this table from immuneACCESS and kept in-frame rearrangements only. Not all clones are present; in checked studies, unresolved V genes account for under half, and no reason is known for the remainder. V and J calls and clone size are as listed in that table; D and trimming were resolved from the DNA. The sample table contains 120,000 or so clones; only one count was recorded for around 60% of them. The ten top clones hold around 5.7% of the sample.

Counted from cysteine to phenylalanine, this CDR3 has 14 amino acids. The read is trimmed to its CDR3 DNA, 42 bases read in frame from base 1. V is cut by 1 base and J by 5 bases, and the space between the germline ends is 9 bases. Per the germline V gene, MGHRA is the CDR1 and YSYEKL is the CDR2. This chain joins TRBV4-1 to TRBJ1-5, with the identity of the D gene unclear. The TCR was taken from a human donor with alopecia areata. Source: CD4+ T cells sorted from blood, taken at week 4, from a patient treated with tofacitinib. CDR3 reads: CASSQVTDHQPQHF. Here is the DNA: TGCGCCAGCAGCCAAGTGACGGACCATCAGCCCCAGCATTTT.